The T cell receptor beta chain under discussion was sequenced for a study of tumor-infiltrating lymphocytes in localized non-small cell lung cancer (dated by TCRdb to the early 2020s). With regard to the full study: The cohort included patients whose samples were collected after neoadjuvant chemotherapy, as well as both smokers and never-smokers and several histologies. A total of 50 to 60 patients were included in the paired tumor versus uninvolved lung comparison of immunoSEQ T-cell fraction. In total, the ICON cohort consisted of over a hundred surgical patients with localized non-small cell lung cancer who had their tumors resected. Each patient provided resected tumor tissue plus uninvolved lung tissue from the same patient, with the uninvolved lung tissue described as non-adjacent to the tumor. The same patients underwent several integrated assays, with TCR sequencing performed together with flow cytometry, multiplex immunofluorescence, RNA-seq, exome sequencing and proteomics. On the study overall, not on this receptor specifically: The TCR-derived T-cell fraction showed no difference between the flow cytometry-defined immunotypes IM1 (good prognosis) and IM2 (poor prognosis). Because different assays used different pieces of the same tissue, intratumor heterogeneity could not be separated from technical variation. Assay coverage varied across patients depending on available tissue quantity, so only a subset of the cohort had TCR sequencing. Consistent with immunofluorescence CD3 counts, TCRbeta sequencing supported greater T cell infiltration in tumors than in uninvolved lung tissue. Tumor T-cell fraction from TCR sequencing was not associated with recurrence-free survival (p = 0.61).

Its CDR3 holds 13 amino acids, cysteine through phenylalanine. Left in the record is the CDR3 DNA by itself, 39 bases read in frame from the first base. According to the germline V gene, CDR1 reads MNHEY and CDR2 reads SVGAGI. V is pruned by 4 bases and J by 4 bases, leaving 3 bases of the junction without a gene match. Notes on this clone: No antigen is known for it. No much larger clone is present one base from it, and per-base qualities are unavailable.

ICON enrollment began in the first half of 2016, and the last patient was enrolled in 2018. In a subcohort of 70 to 95 patients, fresh tumor and matched uninvolved tissue were collected for in-depth immune analyses, with TCR sequencing among those analyses. DNA for TCR sequencing was isolated from bulk tissue, and no cell sorting was done. The immunoSEQ assay used for TCR sequencing gave the T-cell fraction in both tumor and uninvolved lung tissue. Regarding the original processing steps: For survival analysis, patients were split into high (upper tertile) and low (lower two tertiles) T-cell fraction groups and compared by log-rank test. A signed-rank test was used to test differences in T-cell fraction between paired tumor and uninvolved lung samples. TCRdb's version of the immuneACCESS table is confined to in-frame rearrangements and falls short of the full clone set. An unresolved V gene accounts for under half of the shortfall where checked; the remainder is of unknown origin. That table gives V, J and clone size, and the DNA gave D and trimming. The sample has under 15,000 clones on record, over 75% of them singletons. Together, the top ten hold more than 8% of the sample.

Source material: lung tumor tissue. Recombination connected TRBV6-5 to TRBJ1-2; TRBD1 lines up with 7 middle nucleotides. The clonotype was recovered from a human donor with non-small cell lung cancer. At the DNA level, the sequence is TGTGCCAGCAGTTTGACAGGGACCTATGGCTACACCTTC. It encodes CASSLTGTYGYTF.